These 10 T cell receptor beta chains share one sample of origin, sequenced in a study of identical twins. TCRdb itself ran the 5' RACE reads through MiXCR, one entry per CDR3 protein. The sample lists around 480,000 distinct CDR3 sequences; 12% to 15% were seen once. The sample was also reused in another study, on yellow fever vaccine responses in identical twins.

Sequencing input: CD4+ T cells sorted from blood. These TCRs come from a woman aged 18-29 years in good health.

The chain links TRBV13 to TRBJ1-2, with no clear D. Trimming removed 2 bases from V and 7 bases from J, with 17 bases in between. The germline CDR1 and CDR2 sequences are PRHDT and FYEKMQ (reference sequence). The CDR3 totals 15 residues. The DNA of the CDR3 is TGTGCCAGCAGCTTACGGGCCCTTTGGGAGGCTGGCTACACCTTC. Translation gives CASSLRALWEAGYTF.

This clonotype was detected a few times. The CDR3 loop is CASTTTSVSYEQYF. The CDR3 bases are TGTGCCAGCACCACCACTAGTGTCTCCTACGAGCAGTACTTC. The rearrangement links TRBV12-3 or TRBV12-4 to TRBJ2-7; tentatively, D is TRBD2 (5 bases). The CDR3 covers 14 residues. Trimming left V 7 bases short and J 0 bases short, with 13 bases between.

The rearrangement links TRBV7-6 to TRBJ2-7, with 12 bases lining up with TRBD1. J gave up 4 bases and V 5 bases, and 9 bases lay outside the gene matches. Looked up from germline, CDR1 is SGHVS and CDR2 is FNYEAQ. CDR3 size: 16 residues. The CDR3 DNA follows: TGTGCCAGCAGCCCAACTTGGGGACAGGGGGCATACGAGCAGTACTTC. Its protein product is CASSPTWGQGAYEQYF.

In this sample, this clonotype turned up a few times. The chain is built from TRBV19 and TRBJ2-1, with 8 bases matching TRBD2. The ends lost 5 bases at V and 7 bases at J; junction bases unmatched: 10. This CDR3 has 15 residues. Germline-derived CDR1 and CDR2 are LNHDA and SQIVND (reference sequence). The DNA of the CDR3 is TGTGCCAGTAGTGAACCAAGCGGGGGAAGGAATGAGCAGTTCTTC. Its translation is CASSEPSGGRNEQFF.

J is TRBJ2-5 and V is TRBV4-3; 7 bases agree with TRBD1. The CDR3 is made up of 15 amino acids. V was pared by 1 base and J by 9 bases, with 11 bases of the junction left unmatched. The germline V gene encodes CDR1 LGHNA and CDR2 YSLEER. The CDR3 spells CASSQAHGQARPQYF. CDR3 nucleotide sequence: TGCGCCAGCAGCCAAGCTCACGGACAGGCACGACCCCAGTACTTC.

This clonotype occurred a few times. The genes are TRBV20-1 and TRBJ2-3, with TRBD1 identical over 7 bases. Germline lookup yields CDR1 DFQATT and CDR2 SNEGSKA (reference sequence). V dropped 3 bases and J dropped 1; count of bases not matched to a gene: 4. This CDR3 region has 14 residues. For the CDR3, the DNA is TGCAGTGCTAGTGGGACAGTACGCACAGATACGCAGTATTTT. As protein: CSASGTVRTDTQYF.

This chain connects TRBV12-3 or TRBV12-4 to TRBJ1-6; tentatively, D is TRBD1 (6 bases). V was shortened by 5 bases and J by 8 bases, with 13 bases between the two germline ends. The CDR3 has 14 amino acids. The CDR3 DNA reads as TGTGCCAGCAGTCCCCGACAGGTTGATTCACCCCTCCACTTT. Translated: CASSPRQVDSPLHF.

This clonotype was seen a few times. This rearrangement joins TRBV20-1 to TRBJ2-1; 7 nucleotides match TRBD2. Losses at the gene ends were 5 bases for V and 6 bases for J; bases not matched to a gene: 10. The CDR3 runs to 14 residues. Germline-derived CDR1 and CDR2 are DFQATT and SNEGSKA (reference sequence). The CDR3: CSAGEGWRINEQFF. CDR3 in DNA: TGCAGTGCTGGGGAGGGCTGGCGGATCAATGAGCAGTTCTTC.

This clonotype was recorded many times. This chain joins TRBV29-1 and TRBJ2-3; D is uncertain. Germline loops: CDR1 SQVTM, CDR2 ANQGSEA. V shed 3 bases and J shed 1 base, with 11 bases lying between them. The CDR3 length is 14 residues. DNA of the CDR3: TGCAGCGTTGATGACGGATGGGGCACAGATACGCAGTATTTT. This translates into CSVDDGWGTDTQYF.

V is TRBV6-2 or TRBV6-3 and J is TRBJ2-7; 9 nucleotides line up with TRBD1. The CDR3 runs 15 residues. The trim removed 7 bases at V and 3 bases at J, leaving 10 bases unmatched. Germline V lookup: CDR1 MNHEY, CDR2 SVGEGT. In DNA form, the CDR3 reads TGTGCCAGCAATACCCCCGGGACAGGGCGCTACGAGCAGTACTTC. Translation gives CASNTPGTGRYEQYF.